The entry below gives a single T cell receptor beta chain sequence along with its context. The antigen remains undetermined. Antigen-specific CD4+ T cells were first expanded with viral peptide pools by the ViraFEST assay and only then sequenced. Upon completion of approximately ten days in culture, CD4+ T cells were isolated. Between March and December 2020, the person had a SARS-CoV-2 infection that PCR confirmed. Two-dose BNT162b2 or mRNA-1273 vaccination was given to participants. CDR1 and CDR2 from the germline V gene are LGHDT and YNNKEL (reference sequence). CDR3 size: 19 residues. With V trimmed by 7 bases and J by 0 bases, 14 bases remained unmatched. Sequenced by immunoSEQ multiplex PCR; TCRdb stores in-frame clones only, minus some. The sample has some 15,000 clones, 76% seen once. The sample belongs to a study of vaccination effects on CD4 cells after COVID-19. As for the study in general: Sampling occurred a median 72 days post second dose, range 14 to 241.

The chain employs TRBV3-1 (or the pseudogene TRBV3-2) and TRBJ2-1; 11 nucleotides agree with TRBD2. Here the sequenced sample was CD4+ T cells from PBMCs cultured with HCoV-NL63 spike peptides, taken after COVID-19 vaccination. This clonotype was sampled from a human donor who had a prior SARS-CoV-2 infection. The CDR3 DNA sequence: TGTGCCAGCACCTACTTTAGCGGGGGGGCCCCACGCTCCTACAATGAGCAGTTCTTC. Its protein product is CASTYFSGGAPRSYNEQFF.